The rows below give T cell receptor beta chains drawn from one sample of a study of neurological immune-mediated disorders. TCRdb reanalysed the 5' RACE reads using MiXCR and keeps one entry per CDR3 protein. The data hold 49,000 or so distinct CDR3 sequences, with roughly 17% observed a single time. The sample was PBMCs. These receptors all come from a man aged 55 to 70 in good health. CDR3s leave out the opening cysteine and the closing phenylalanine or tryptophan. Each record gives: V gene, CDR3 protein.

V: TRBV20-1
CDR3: SASGRLTDTQY

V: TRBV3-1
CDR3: ASSQREAQPQH

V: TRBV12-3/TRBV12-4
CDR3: ASSFFRSADVSTDTQY

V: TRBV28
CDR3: ASSLLPGGNTEAF

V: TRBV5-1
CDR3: ASSPMGQGAYTGELF

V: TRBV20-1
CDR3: SARLTSTQY

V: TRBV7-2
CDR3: ASSSGISTDTQY

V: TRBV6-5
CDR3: ASSPSGGWDTEAF

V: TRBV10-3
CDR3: AISRTDNQPQH

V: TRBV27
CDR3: ASSLSRTGENSPLH

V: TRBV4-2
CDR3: ASSPSGTQNIEAF

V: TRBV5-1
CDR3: ASSSGGYGYT

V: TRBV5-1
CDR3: ASSTPGTGVPKLF

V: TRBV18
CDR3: ASSPTISGTETGGELF

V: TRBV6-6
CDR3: ASRTTGEETQY

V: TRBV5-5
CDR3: ASSTRTRSPDTQY

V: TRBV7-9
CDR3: ASSPPASGANVLT

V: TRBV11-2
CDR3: ASSLGPGSETQY

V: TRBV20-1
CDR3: SARGKSGSGSSDTQY

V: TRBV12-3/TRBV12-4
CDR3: ASSRTSGSFYNEQF

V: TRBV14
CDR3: ASSQVAGFSSGELF

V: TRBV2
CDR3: ASTRDRGPYEQY

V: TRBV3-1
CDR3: ASSQDLGGRRTGELF

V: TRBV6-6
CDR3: ASSYGQGFNEQF

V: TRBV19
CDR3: ASPGQVAPETEAF

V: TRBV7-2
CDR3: ASSPGSGQYEQY

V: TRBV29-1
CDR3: SVSGTGDVTEAF

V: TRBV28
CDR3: ASTQYGGGTNEQF

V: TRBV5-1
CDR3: ASRDDRGLSYEQY

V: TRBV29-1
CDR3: SVRQVANYGYT

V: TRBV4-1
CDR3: ASSQTGSGTGNKNIQY

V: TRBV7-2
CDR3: ASSSQGGLGQPQH

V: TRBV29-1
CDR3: SVVETGANYGYT

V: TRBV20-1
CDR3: SAPSPLADTQY

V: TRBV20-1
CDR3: SARDQGSGVLEQY

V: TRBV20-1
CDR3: SARGQRGSYNEQF

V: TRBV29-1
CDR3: SVDQGPSGRGETQY

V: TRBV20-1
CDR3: SARRTSGTYEQY

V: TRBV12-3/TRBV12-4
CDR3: ATARAEGTEAF

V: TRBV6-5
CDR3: ASSRLTSGWNNEHF

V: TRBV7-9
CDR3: ASSLTSSEQF

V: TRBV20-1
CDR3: SARSSRHEQF

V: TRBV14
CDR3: ASSRDSGRHTDTQY

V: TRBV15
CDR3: ATSRTRELGYNEQF

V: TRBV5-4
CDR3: ASSSRLAGRGSGELF

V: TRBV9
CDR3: ASSVGGLAAYEQY